The 30 T cell receptor beta chains listed next were all sequenced from one sample in a study of OX40 agonist ivuxolimab in advanced cancers. The library was obtained by the immunoSEQ multiplex PCR assay. Drawn from immuneACCESS, this table holds only the in-frame rearrangements with V and J called that TCRdb kept. Clones are partly lost; checked studies trace under half to an unresolved V gene and leave the rest unexplained. Recorded for this sample are 25,000 to 35,000 clones; roughly 80% of them occurred a single time. Roughly 21% of the sample is taken by the ten largest. The specimen was CD4+ or CD8+ T cells sorted from blood, collected in a trial of the OX40 agonist ivuxolimab. The receptors shown here come from an adult with an advanced solid tumor such as melanoma, head and neck, liver or kidney cancer.

V and J are TRBV5-5 and TRBJ2-3; TRBD1 matches at 8 bases. J was trimmed by 6 bases and V by 4 bases; bases with no gene match: 10. This CDR3 has 15 residues. CDR1 and CDR2 from the germline V gene are SGHKS and YYEKEE (reference sequence). In DNA form, the CDR3 reads TGTGCCAGCAGCCCGTGGACAGGGAAAAGGGATACGCAGTATTTT. Translated: CASSPWTGKRDTQYF.

This chain connects TRBV9 to TRBJ1-5, with a possible D match to TRBD1 (5 bases). Trimming left V 3 bases short and J 0 bases short, with 10 bases between. This CDR3 spans 15 amino acids. CDR1 SGDLS and CDR2 YYNGEE come from the germline V gene. The CDR3: CASSEDSYSNQPQHF. In nucleotides, the CDR3 is TGTGCCAGCAGCGAAGACAGTTATAGCAATCAGCCCCAGCATTTT.

The table lists this clone with a count of one. The rearrangement joins TRBV5-1 to TRBJ2-7, with 9 nucleotides matching TRBD1. The germline CDR1 and CDR2 sequences are SGHRS and YFSETQ. V lost 2 bases and J lost 0; bases outside the gene matches: 24. This CDR3 spans 22 amino acids. The CDR3 loop reads CASSLEDYTGTGSPWFSYEQYF. CDR3 bases: TGCGCCAGCAGCTTAGAGGATTATACCGGGACAGGGAGCCCTTGGTTCTCCTACGAGCAGTACTTC.

The chain links TRBV19 to TRBJ2-1; D unclear. The CDR3 extends over 13 amino acids. The germline V gene encodes CDR1 LNHDA and CDR2 SQIVND (reference sequence). V was trimmed by 4 bases and J by 8 bases, leaving 12 bases between them. CDR3 protein: CASSTPSMDEQFF. The CDR3 coding sequence is TGTGCCAGTAGTACCCCTAGTATGGATGAGCAGTTCTTC.

This clone was seen more than once but under ten times. The chain links TRBV9 to TRBJ2-4; 10 nucleotides align to TRBD1. The CDR3 runs to 15 residues. The V and J ends lost 0 bases and 8 bases, in that order; junction bases with no gene match: 5. The germline CDR1 and CDR2 sequences are SGDLS and YYNGEE. Written as DNA, the CDR3 is TGTGCCAGCAGCGTAGAAGGGACAGGGGTGGACATTCAGTACTTC. It specifies CASSVEGTGVDIQYF.

The chain carries TRBV9 and TRBJ2-3; 10 nucleotides match TRBD2. The junction had 4 bases not matched to a gene; V was cut back by 0 bases and J by 3 bases. CDR1 and CDR2 (germline): SGDLS, YYNGEE. The CDR3 runs to 16 residues. The CDR3 DNA follows: TGTGCCAGCAGCGTAGGAGCGGGAGGGTATACAGATACGCAGTATTTT. This encodes CASSVGAGGYTDTQYF.

The rearrangement uses TRBV9 and TRBJ2-2, with D tentatively TRBD2 (5 bases). The CDR3 totals 12 residues. The V and J ends lost 6 bases and 5 bases respectively, with 8 bases between them. CDR1 is SGDLS and CDR2 is YYNGEE in the germline V gene. For the CDR3, the DNA is TGTGCCAGCATCGGGGAAACCGGGGAGCTGTTTTTT. This sequence encodes CASIGETGELFF. The full variable domain, in which reference TRBV9 and TRBJ2-2 provide the parts outside the CDR3, is DSGVTQTPKHLITATGQRVTLRCSPRSGDLSVYWYQQSLDQGLQFLIQYYNGEERAKGNILERFSAQQFPDLHSELNLSSLELGDSALYFCASIGETGELFFGEGSRLTVL.

The table lists this clone with a few counts. The chain employs TRBV6-1 and TRBJ2-7; D is undetermined. CDR1 and CDR2 (germline): MNHNS, SASEGT. The V gene lost 3 bases and the J gene lost 3 bases, with 0 bases spanning the gap. The CDR3 length is 10 residues. The CDR3: CASSDYEQYF. The CDR3 nucleotides are TGTGCCAGCAGTGACTACGAGCAGTACTTC.

The table lists this clone with a few counts. The chain carries TRBV14 and TRBJ1-1, with no clear D. This CDR3 region has 15 residues. The germline V gene has CDR1 SGHDN and CDR2 FVKESK. Trimming removed 1 base at V and 4 bases at J, with 13 bases between. CDR3 sequence (DNA): TGTGCCAGCAGCCAAGGGCTAATGGGGTTCACTGAAGCTTTCTTT. Translating it yields CASSQGLMGFTEAFF.

The chain has TRBV6-4 and TRBJ1-2; 7 bases agree with TRBD1. Trimming took 7 bases from V and 1 from J; bases not matched to a gene: 12. CDR3 size: 16 residues. Germline assignment: CDR1 MRHNA and CDR2 SNTAGT. The CDR3 sequence: CASTINRGDLNYGYTF. In nucleotides, the CDR3 is TGTGCCAGCACTATTAACAGGGGCGACCTTAACTATGGCTACACCTTC.

V is TRBV27 and J is TRBJ1-5; 7 bases agree with TRBD1. Unmatched junction bases numbered 6, after V lost 4 bases and J lost 0 bases. Germline assignment: CDR1 MNHEY and CDR2 SMNVEV (reference sequence). The CDR3 has 16 amino acids. The CDR3 DNA sequence: TGTGCCAGCAGTTCCTTGACAGGGTTTAGCAATCAGCCCCAGCATTTT. Translation gives CASSSLTGFSNQPQHF.

The chain links TRBV6-1 to TRBJ2-7; D perhaps matches TRBD1 (6 bases). Germline CDR1 reads MNHNS; CDR2 reads SASEGT. V was trimmed by 3 bases and J by 2 bases, leaving 8 bases between them. The CDR3 is 13 residues long. Written as DNA, the CDR3 is TGTGCCAGCAGTGACAGGGGACCCTACGAGCAGTACTTC. This encodes CASSDRGPYEQYF.

This chain uses TRBV4-1 with TRBJ2-7, with 7 bases fitting TRBD1. The V gene's germline CDR1 is MGHRA and CDR2 YSYEKL. V gave up 1 base and J gave up 0 bases; unmatched junction bases: 3. The CDR3 runs 15 residues. The CDR3 region is CASSQGTGASYEQYF. The CDR3 DNA is TGCGCCAGCAGCCAAGGGACAGGTGCCTCCTACGAGCAGTACTTC.

This clone was recorded once. The gene calls are TRBV28 and TRBJ1-3; 7 bases fit TRBD1. V lost 3 bases and J lost 0; bases outside the gene matches: 8. Germline CDR1 reads MDHEN; CDR2 reads SYDVKM. The CDR3 runs to 17 residues. The DNA for the CDR3 is TGTGCCAGCAGTTTTTCTGGACAGGCTTTCTCTGGAAACACCATATATTTT. This sequence encodes CASSFSGQAFSGNTIYF.

The genes are TRBV11-1 and TRBJ1-1, with D unresolved. The CDR3 totals 14 residues. Germline V gene lookup returns CDR1 SGHAT and CDR2 FQDESV (reference sequence). The ends were cut back, 4 bases at V and 0 bases at J, with 9 bases in the middle. The CDR3 nucleotides read TGTGCCAGCAGCTCCCGGGGAGTGAACACTGAAGCTTTCTTT. This sequence encodes CASSSRGVNTEAFF.

This clone was seen a handful of times. V gene TRBV7-9 combines with J gene TRBJ1-1; a possible D gene is TRBD1 (6 bases). The CDR3 is made up of 14 amino acids. Germline V gives CDR1 SEHNR, CDR2 FQNEAQ (reference sequence). Trimming left V 3 bases short and J 1 base short, with 9 bases between. CDR3 coding DNA: TGTGCCAGCAGCTTCGGGGGGCCGAACACTGAAGCTTTCTTT. Its translation is CASSFGGPNTEAFF.

The count of this clone is one. The gene calls are TRBV11-2 and TRBJ2-3, with 7 bases aligning to TRBD2. The CDR3 length is 14 residues. CDR1 SGHAT and CDR2 FQNNGV come from the germline V gene. Trimming cost V 5 bases and J 14 bases; bases outside gene matches: 16. The CDR3: CASSDNLWGGHSYF. Written as DNA, the CDR3 is TGTGCCAGCAGCGATAACCTATGGGGAGGGCACTCGTATTTT.

The chain employs TRBV9 and TRBJ2-5; 9 bases match TRBD2. The CDR3 is 16 residues long. J lost 4 bases, V lost 4 bases, and 11 bases had no gene match. The V gene's germline CDR1 is SGDLS and CDR2 YYNGEE. CDR3 sequence (DNA): TGTGCCAGCAGCCCCGGGGGTAGCGGGGGAGGAGAGACCCAGTACTTC. Its translation is CASSPGGSGGGETQYF.

As DNA, the CDR3 is TGCGCCAGCAGCCAAGATATGGAGGGGGCGGTCAACACTGAAGCTTTCTTT. It translates to CASSQDMEGAVNTEAFF. V gene TRBV4-3 combines with J gene TRBJ1-1; 7 bases fit TRBD1. The ends lost 0 bases at V and 2 bases at J; junction bases unmatched: 9. The CDR3 totals 17 residues. Germline values: CDR1 LGHNA, CDR2 YSLEER.

This chain connects TRBV28 to TRBJ1-1; 8 bases fit TRBD1. CDR3 length equals 12 residues. Germline V gene data show CDR1 as MDHEN and CDR2 as SYDVKM. The junction had 3 bases not matched to a gene; V was cut back by 5 bases and J by 7 bases. CDR3 loop: CASSQGTGEAFF. The CDR3 DNA reads as TGTGCCAGCAGTCAAGGGACAGGTGAAGCTTTCTTT.

V and J are TRBV5-4 and TRBJ2-5; 10 nucleotides align to TRBD2. The CDR3 totals 16 residues. CDR1 and CDR2 (germline): SGHNT, YYREEE (reference sequence). With V trimmed by 3 bases and J by 5 bases, 10 bases remained unmatched. The CDR3 loop is CASSSNTLAGRETQYF. Here the CDR3 DNA reads TGTGCCAGCAGCTCTAATACACTAGCGGGAAGGGAGACCCAGTACTTC.

The J gene is TRBJ1-1, the V gene TRBV11-2, with no clear D. Germline V gene sequence: CDR1 SGHAT, CDR2 FQNNGV. Trimming pared 1 base from V and 4 bases from J, leaving 7 bases between. The CDR3 spans 13 residues. CDR3 sequence (DNA): TGTGCCAGCAGCTTAGTGGCCATCACTGAAGCTTTCTTT. Its protein product is CASSLVAITEAFF.

The gene calls are TRBV9 and TRBJ2-7; D is undetermined. The germline CDR1 and CDR2 sequences are SGDLS and YYNGEE. CDR3 length: 11 amino acids. Trimming pared 4 bases from V and 4 bases from J, leaving 6 bases between. The CDR3 sequence is CASSFLYEQYF. As DNA, the CDR3 is TGTGCCAGCAGCTTTCTTTACGAGCAGTACTTC.

This clone was detected a few times. The J gene is TRBJ1-1, the V gene TRBV5-1, with TRBD1 as a possible D gene (5 bases). V gave up 0 bases and J gave up 4 bases, with 10 bases separating them. The germline gives CDR1 SGHRS, CDR2 YFSETQ. The CDR3 is 14 amino acids. CDR3 protein: CASSLAQGATEAFF. In DNA form, the CDR3 reads TGCGCCAGCAGCTTGGCCCAAGGGGCCACTGAAGCTTTCTTT.

V gene TRBV4-2 combines with J gene TRBJ2-6, with D perhaps TRBD1 or TRBD2 (5 bases each). Per the germline V gene, CDR1 is LGHNA and CDR2 is YNFKEQ. This CDR3 has 16 residues. V gave up 0 bases and J gave up 0 bases, with 6 bases separating them. As DNA, the CDR3 is TGTGCCAGCAGCCAAGAGGGGGTCTCTGGGGCCAACGTCCTGACTTTC. This sequence encodes CASSQEGVSGANVLTF.

The chain uses TRBV4-1 and TRBJ2-3, with 8 bases fitting TRBD2. The CDR3 has 14 amino acids. The trim removed 4 bases at V and 0 bases at J, leaving 0 bases unmatched. CDR1 MGHRA and CDR2 YSYEKL come from the germline V gene. CDR3 sequence (DNA): TGCGCCAGCAGCCCTAGCGGGAGCACAGATACGCAGTATTTT. Protein: CASSPSGSTDTQYF.

V usage is TRBV7-3 and J usage is TRBJ2-5; D is perhaps TRBD1 or TRBD2 (5 bases each). The germline V gene has CDR1 SGHTA and CDR2 FQGTGA. V lost 4 bases and J 4 bases, leaving 16 bases between the germline ends. This CDR3 is 15 amino acids long. CDR3 in DNA: TGTGCCAGCAGCTCAAGTGGGGGAGTCGGAGAGACCCAGTACTTC. This translates into CASSSSGGVGETQYF.

The rearrangement links TRBV27 to TRBJ1-4, with 8 bases that match TRBD1. The CDR3 runs 14 residues. V was pared by 3 bases and J by 6 bases, with 3 bases of the junction left unmatched. CDR1 is MNHEY and CDR2 is SMNVEV in the germline V gene (reference sequence). The CDR3 coding sequence is TGTGCCAGCAGTTTCTTCAGGGGGCATGAAAAACTGTTTTTT. This translates into CASSFFRGHEKLFF. Supplemented by reference TRBV27 and TRBJ1-4, the full variable domain reads EAQVTQNPRYLITVTGKKLTVTCSQNMNHEYMSWYRQDPGLGLRQIYYSMNVEVTDKGDVPEGYKVSRKEKRNFPLILESPSPNQTSLYFCASSFFRGHEKLFFGSGTQLSVL.

This clone was observed a few times. The V call is TRBV4-1, the J call TRBJ2-3; 10 positions agree with TRBD1. With V trimmed by 0 bases and J by 3 bases, 9 bases remained unmatched. Per the germline V gene, CDR1 is MGHRA and CDR2 is YSYEKL. This CDR3 is built from 18 residues. The DNA for the CDR3 is TGCGCCAGCAGCCAAGAGTCTCAACCGGGACAGGGGACAGATACGCAGTATTTT. As protein: CASSQESQPGQGTDTQYF.

There are many counts of this clone. The J gene is TRBJ1-1, the V gene TRBV9; weak D call: TRBD1 (5 bases). The germline gives CDR1 SGDLS, CDR2 YYNGEE. The CDR3 runs to 15 residues. With 1 base removed from V and 5 bases from J, the gap between germline ends came to 15 bases. The chain's CDR3 is CASSVSYRGSTEAFF. CDR3 coding DNA: TGTGCCAGCAGCGTAAGTTACCGGGGGTCGACTGAAGCTTTCTTT.